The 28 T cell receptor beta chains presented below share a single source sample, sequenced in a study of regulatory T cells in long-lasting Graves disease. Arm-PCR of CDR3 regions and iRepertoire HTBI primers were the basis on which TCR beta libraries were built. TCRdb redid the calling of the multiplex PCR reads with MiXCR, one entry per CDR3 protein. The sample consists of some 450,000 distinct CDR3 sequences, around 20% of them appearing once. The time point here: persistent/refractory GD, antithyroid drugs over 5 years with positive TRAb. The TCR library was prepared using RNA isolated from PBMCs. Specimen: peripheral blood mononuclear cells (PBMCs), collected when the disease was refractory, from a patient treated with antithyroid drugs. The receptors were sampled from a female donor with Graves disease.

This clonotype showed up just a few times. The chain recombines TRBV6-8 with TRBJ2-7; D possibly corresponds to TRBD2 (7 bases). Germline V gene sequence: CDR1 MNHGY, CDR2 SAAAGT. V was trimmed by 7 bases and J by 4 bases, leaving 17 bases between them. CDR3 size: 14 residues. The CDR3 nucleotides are TGTGCCAGCAAACCTGAGGGGGGGCTATACGAGCAGTACTTC. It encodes CASKPEGGLYEQYF.

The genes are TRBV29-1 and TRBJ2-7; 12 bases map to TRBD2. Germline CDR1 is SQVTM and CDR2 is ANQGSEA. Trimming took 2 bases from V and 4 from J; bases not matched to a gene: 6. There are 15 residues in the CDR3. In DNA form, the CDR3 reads TGCAGCGTTGAACGTCACGGACTAGCGGGATACGAGCAGTACTTC. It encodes CSVERHGLAGYEQYF.

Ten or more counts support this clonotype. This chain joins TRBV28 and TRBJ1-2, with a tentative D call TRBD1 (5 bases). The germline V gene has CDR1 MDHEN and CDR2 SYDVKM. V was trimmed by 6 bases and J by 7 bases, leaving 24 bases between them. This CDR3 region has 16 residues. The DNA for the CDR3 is TGTGCCAGCAGCCCTCCAGGAGGGGCGCTGATCGGTGGCTACACCTTC. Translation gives CASSPPGGALIGGYTF.

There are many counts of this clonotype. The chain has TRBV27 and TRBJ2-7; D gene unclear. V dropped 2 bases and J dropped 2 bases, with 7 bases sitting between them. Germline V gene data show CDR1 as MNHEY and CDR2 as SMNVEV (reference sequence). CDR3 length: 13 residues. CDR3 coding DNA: TGTGCCAGCAGTTTACGGAGTACCTACGAGCAGTACTTC. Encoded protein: CASSLRSTYEQYF.

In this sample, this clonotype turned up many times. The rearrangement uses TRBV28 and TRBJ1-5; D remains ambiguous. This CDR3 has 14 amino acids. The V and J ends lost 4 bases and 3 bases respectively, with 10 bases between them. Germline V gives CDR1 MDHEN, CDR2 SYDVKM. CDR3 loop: CASSSLIINQPQHF. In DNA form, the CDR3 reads TGTGCCAGCAGTTCCTTGATAATCAATCAGCCCCAGCATTTT.

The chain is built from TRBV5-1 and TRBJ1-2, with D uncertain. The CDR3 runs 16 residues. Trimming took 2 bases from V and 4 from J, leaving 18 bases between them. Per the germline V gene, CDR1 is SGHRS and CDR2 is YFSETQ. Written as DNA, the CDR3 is TGCGCCAGCAGCTTTTTCTCTTCATTGACACCCTATGGCTACACCTTC. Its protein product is CASSFFSSLTPYGYTF.

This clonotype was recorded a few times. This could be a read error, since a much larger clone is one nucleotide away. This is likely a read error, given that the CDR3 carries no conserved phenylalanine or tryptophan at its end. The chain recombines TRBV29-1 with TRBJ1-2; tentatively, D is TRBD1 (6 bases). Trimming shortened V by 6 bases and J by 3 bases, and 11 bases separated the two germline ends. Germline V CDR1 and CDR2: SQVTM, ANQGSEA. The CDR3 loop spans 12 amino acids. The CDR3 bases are TGCAGCGTGGACAGTTGGGACTATGGCTACACCTCC. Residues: CSVDSWDYGYTS.

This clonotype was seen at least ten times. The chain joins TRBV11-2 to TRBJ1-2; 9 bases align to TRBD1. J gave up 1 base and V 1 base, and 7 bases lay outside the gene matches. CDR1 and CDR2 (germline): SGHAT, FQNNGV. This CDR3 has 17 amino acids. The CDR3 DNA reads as TGTGCCAGCAGCTTAGCGGGACAGGGTGGGAGTAACTATGGCTACACCTTC. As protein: CASSLAGQGGSNYGYTF. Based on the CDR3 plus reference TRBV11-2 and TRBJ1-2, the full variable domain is EAGVAQSPRYKIIEKRQSVAFWCNPISGHATLYWYQQILGQGPKLLIQFQNNGVVDDSQLPKDRFSAERLKGVDSTLKIQPAKLEDSAVYLCASSLAGQGGSNYGYTFGSGTRLTVV.

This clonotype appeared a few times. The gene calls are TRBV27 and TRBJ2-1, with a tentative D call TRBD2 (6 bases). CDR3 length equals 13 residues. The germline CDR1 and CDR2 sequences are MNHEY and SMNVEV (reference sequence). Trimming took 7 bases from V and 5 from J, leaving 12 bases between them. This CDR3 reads CASTSSDHNEQFF. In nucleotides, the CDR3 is TGTGCCAGCACTTCTAGCGACCACAATGAGCAGTTCTTC.

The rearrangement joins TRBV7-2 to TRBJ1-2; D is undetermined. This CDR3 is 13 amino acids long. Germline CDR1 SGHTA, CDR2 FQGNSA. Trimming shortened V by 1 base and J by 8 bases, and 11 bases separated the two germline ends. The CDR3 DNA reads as TGTGCCAGCAGCTTAGGGGGTAGGAGAGGCTACACCTTC. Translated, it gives CASSLGGRRGYTF.

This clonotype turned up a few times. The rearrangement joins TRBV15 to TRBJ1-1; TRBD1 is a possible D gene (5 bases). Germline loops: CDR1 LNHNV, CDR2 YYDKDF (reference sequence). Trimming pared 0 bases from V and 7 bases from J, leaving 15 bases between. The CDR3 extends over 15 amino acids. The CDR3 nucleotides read TGTGCCACCAGCAGAGATACTTCATGGGGCAGTGAAGCTTTCTTT. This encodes CATSRDTSWGSEAFF.

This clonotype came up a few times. The CDR3 bases are TGTGCCTGGACAGGCGTGAGTGGCTATGGCTACACCTTC. Its translation is CAWTGVSGYGYTF. This chain uses TRBV30 with TRBJ1-2; unclear D gene. The V and J ends lost 4 bases and 4 bases respectively, with 13 bases between them. Germline-derived CDR1 and CDR2 are GTSNPN and SVGIG (reference sequence). This CDR3 spans 13 amino acids.

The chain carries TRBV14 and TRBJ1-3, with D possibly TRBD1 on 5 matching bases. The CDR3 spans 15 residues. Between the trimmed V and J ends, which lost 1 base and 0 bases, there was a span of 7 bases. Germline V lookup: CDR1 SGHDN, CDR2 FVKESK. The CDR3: CASSQGQHSGNTIYF. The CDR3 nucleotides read TGTGCCAGCAGCCAAGGACAGCACTCTGGAAACACCATATATTTT.

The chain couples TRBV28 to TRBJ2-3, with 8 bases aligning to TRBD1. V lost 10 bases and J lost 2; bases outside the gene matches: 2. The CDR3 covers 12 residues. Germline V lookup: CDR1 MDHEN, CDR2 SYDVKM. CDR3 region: CATDRATDTQYF. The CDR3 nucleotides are TGTGCCACGGACAGGGCCACAGATACGCAGTATTTT.

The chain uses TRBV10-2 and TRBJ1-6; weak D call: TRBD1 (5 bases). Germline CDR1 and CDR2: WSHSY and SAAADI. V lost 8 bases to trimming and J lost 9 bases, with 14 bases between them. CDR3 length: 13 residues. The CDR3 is CASRDPLSSPLHF. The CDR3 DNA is TGCGCCAGCCGGGACCCACTAAGTTCACCCCTCCACTTT.

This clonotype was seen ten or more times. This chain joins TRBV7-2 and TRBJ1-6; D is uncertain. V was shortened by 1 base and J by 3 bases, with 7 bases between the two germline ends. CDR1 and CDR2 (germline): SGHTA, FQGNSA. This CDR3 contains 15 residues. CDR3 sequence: CASSLGTGYNSPLHF. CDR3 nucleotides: TGTGCCAGCAGCTTAGGGACGGGCTATAATTCACCCCTCCACTTT.

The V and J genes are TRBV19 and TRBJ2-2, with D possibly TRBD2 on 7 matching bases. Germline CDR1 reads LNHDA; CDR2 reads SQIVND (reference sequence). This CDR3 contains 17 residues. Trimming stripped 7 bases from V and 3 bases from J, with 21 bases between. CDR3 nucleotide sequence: TGTGCCAGTACGGGGGGCAGGGTTACAAGGTACACCGGGGAGCTGTTTTTT. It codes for CASTGGRVTRYTGELFF. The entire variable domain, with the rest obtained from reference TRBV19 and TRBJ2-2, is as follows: DGGITQSPKYLFRKEGQNVTLSCEQNLNHDAMYWYRQDPGQGLRLIYYSQIVNDFQKGDIAEGYSVSREKKESFPLTVTSAQKNPTAFYLCASTGGRVTRYTGELFFGEGSRLTVL.

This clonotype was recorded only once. CDR3 in amino acids: CASSPVGTDPSPYEQYF. DNA of the CDR3: TGTGCCAGCAGCCCAGTGGGTACCGACCCAAGCCCCTACGAGCAGTACTTC. The chain links TRBV11-3 to TRBJ2-7, with D unresolved. V was clipped by 5 bases and J by 2 bases, with 22 bases between them. Germline V gene data show CDR1 as SGHNT and CDR2 as YENEEA. The CDR3 consists of 17 residues.

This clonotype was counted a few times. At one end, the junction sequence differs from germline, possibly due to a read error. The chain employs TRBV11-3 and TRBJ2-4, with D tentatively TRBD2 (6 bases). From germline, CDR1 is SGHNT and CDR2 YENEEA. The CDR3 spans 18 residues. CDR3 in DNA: TGTGCCAGCTGTTCCTTTGGGGGAGGACTTCTAGCCAAAGACATTCAGTACTTC. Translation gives CASCSFGGGLLAKDIQYF.

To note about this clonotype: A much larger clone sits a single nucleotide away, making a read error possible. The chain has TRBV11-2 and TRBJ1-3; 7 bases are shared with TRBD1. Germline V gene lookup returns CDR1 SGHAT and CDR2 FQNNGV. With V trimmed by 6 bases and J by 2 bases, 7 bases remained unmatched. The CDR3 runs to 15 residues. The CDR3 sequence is CASSSSDRAGNTIYF. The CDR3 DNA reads TGTGCCAGCAGTTCATCCGACAGGGCTGGAAACACCATATATTTT. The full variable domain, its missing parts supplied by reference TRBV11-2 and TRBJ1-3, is EAGVAQSPRYKIIEKRQSVAFWCNPISGHATLYWYQQILGQGPKLLIQFQNNGVVDDSQLPKDRFSAERLKGVDSTLKIQPAKLEDSAVYLCASSSSDRAGNTIYFGEGSWLTVV.

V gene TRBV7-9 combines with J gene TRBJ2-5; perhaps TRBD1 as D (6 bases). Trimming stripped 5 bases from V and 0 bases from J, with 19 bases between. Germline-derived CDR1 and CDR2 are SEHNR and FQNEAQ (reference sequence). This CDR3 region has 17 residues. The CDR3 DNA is TGTGCCAGCAGCGAGTCGCTCCAGACAGGATACCAAGAGACCCAGTACTTC. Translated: CASSESLQTGYQETQYF. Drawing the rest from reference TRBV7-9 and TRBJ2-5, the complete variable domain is DTGVSQNPRHKITKRGQNVTFRCDPISEHNRLYWYRQTLGQGPEFLTYFQNEAQLEKSRLLSDRFSAERPKGSFSTLEIQRTEQGDSAMYLCASSESLQTGYQETQYFGPGTRLLVL.

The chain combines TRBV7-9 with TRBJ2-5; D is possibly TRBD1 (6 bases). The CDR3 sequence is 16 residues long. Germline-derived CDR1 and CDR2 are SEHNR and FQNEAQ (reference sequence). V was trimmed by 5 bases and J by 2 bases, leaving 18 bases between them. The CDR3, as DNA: TGTGCCAGCAGCCCCACTAAGGACAGTCTACAAGAGACCCAGTACTTC. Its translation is CASSPTKDSLQETQYF.

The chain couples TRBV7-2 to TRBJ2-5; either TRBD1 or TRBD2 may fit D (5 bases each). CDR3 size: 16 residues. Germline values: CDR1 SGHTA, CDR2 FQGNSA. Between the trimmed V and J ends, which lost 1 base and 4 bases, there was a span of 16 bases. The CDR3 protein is CASSLGGSGRGETQYF. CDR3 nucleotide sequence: TGTGCCAGCAGCTTAGGGGGGAGTGGGCGTGGAGAGACCCAGTACTTC.

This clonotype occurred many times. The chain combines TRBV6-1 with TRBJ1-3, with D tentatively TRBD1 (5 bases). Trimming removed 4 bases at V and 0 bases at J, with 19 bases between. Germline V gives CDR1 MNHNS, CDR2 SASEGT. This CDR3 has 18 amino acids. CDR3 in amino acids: CASSVVDAGPGSGNTIYF. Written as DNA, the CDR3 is TGTGCCAGCAGTGTGGTCGACGCGGGACCTGGCTCTGGAAACACCATATATTTT.

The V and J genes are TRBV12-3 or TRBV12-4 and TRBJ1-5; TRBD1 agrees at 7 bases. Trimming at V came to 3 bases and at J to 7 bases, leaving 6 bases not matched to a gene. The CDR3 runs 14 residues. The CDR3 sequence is CASSLAPGGQPQHF. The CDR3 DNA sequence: TGTGCCAGCAGTTTGGCCCCAGGGGGGCAGCCCCAGCATTTT.

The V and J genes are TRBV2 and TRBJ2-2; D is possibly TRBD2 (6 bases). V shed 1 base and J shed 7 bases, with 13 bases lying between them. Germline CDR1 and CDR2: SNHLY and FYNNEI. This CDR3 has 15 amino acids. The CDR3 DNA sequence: TGTGCCAGCAGTGAAGTAGCGGCCACAGGCGGGGAGCTGTTTTTT. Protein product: CASSEVAATGGELFF.

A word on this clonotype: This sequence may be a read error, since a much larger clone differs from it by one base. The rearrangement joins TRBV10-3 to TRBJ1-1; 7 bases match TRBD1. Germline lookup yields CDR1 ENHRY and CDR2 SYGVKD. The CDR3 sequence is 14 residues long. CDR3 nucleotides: TGTGCCATCAGTGAAGGGACAGCGAACACTGAAGCTCTCTTT. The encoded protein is CAISEGTANTEALF.

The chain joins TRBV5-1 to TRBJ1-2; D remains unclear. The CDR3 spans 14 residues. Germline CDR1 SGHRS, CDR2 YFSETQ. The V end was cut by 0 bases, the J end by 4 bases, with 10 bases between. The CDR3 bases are TGCGCCAGCAGCTTGGCGCTGGGAACCTATGGCTACACCTTC. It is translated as CASSLALGTYGYTF. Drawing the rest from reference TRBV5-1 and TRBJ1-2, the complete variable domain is KAGVTQTPRYLIKTRGQQVTLSCSPISGHRSVSWYQQTPGQGLQFLFEYFSETQRNKGNFPGRFSGRQFSNSRSEMNVSTLELGDSALYLCASSLALGTYGYTFGSGTRLTVV.